The rows below give T cell receptor beta chains drawn from one sample of a study of T-cell reconstitution after alpha-beta-depleted transplantation in children. TCRdb re-analysed the PCR reads in MiXCR, keeping a single row per CDR3 protein. Here the sample spans approximately 500,000 distinct CDR3 sequences, 25% to 30% being singletons. The sequences come from PBMCs, collected before TCRalphabeta/CD19-depleted stem cell transplant. The origin of the receptors is a boy younger than two with Wiskott-Aldrich syndrome, due to receive a stem cell transplant. The CDR3 runs from the conserved cysteine through the conserved F or W. D genes are given only for firm matches. The size of a clone is reported for some rows only, either as once, few or many, or as a class for expanded clones.

TRBJ2-1,TRBD2,few,TRBV24-1,TGTGCCACCAGTGATTCTGGACTAGCGGGAGCTAAGGGTGAGCAGTTCTTC,CATSDSGLAGAKGEQFF
TRBJ1-2,NA,few,TRBV5-6,TGTGCCAGCAGCTATACCCCAGGGGAGTATGGCTACACCTTC,CASSYTPGEYGYTF
TRBJ1-4,TRBD1,NA,TRBV29-1,TGCAGCGTTGACCCAGGGGGCGAAAAACTGTTTTTT,CSVDPGGEKLFF
TRBJ2-3,NA,many,TRBV5-1,TGTGCCAGCAGTTTGGTAGCGGGCACAGATACGCAGTATTTT,CASSLVAGTDTQYF
TRBJ2-7,NA,few,TRBV7-9,TGTGCCAGCAGCTTAGACGTTTACGAGCAGTACTTC,CASSLDVYEQYF
TRBJ2-7,TRBD2,NA,TRBV12-3/TRBV12-4,TGTGCCAGCAGTTTGGGAGGGCTTCCCTACGAGCAGTACTTC,CASSLGGLPYEQYF
TRBJ2-1,TRBD2,many,TRBV5-1,TGCGCCAGCAGCTTTACTAGCGGCTACAATGAGCAGTTCTTC,CASSFTSGYNEQFF
TRBJ1-2,TRBD1,few,TRBV29-1,TGCAGCGTTGAAACAGGGGGGAACTATGGCTACACCTTC,CSVETGGNYGYTF
TRBJ2-3,TRBD2,many,TRBV20-1,TGCAGTGCTTGGGGACTAGCGGGAGTGGGGCCAGATACGCAGTATTTT,CSAWGLAGVGPDTQYF
TRBJ2-1,NA,few,TRBV20-1,TGCAGTGCCCTGAACCCCACAGGGCGGTTCTTC,CSALNPTGRFF
TRBJ1-4,NA,NA,TRBV27,TGTGCCAGCAGTTCTCAGACGGACCTGGGAACTAATGAAAAACTGTTTTTT,CASSSQTDLGTNEKLFF
TRBJ1-2,NA,few,TRBV5-1,TGCGCCAGCAGCTTGACTACCGGGACACCTCTCTATGGCTACACCTTC,CASSLTTGTPLYGYTF
TRBJ2-1,NA,NA,TRBV5-1,TGCGCCACCAACATAAACCCTAGCTCCTACAATGACCAGTTCTTC,CATNINPSSYNDQFF
TRBJ2-7,NA,NA,TRBV20-1,TGCAGTGCGGCGCCGGGACATCGTCTGTTAGAGCAGTACTTC,CSAAPGHRLLEQYF
TRBJ2-5,NA,NA,TRBV11-2,TGTGCCAGCAGCTTAGGGGCCGCAAGACAAGAGACCCAGTACTTC,CASSLGAARQETQYF
TRBJ2-1,TRBD2,many,TRBV12-3/TRBV12-4,TGTGCCAGCAGCTTACTAGCGGGAGGGTACAATGAGCAGTTCTTC,CASSLLAGGYNEQFF
TRBJ2-7,TRBD2,NA,TRBV5-6,TGTGCCAGCAGCTCAGCGGGAGGTGGGGCCTACGAGCAGTACTTC,CASSSAGGGAYEQYF